The 23 T cell receptor beta chains reported below all come from one sample, sequenced in a study of graft-versus-host responses after intestinal transplantation (dated by TCRdb to the early 2020s). Intraepithelial and lamina propria lymphocytes were isolated from graft specimens using dithiothreitol, EDTA incubations and collagenase D digestion. Library construction relied on the immunoSEQ multiplex PCR assay. Imported from immuneACCESS, the table was reduced by TCRdb to in-frame sequences with V and J called. These copies leave out some clones; in studies compared against another copy, an unresolved V gene accounts for under half, and the cause of the remainder is not known. The sample table holds around 16,000 clones, of which 60% to 85% were seen once. Of the sample, roughly 8.2% falls within the top ten clones. The source material was ileum tissue, sampled around 470 days after intestinal transplant. The receptors here all came from a human patient who received an intestinal transplant, so some T cells may come from the graft donor.

This clone showed up just a few times. The chain combines TRBV9 with TRBJ2-3; possibly TRBD1 for D (6 bases). V gave up 0 bases and J gave up 2 bases, with 10 bases separating them. Germline V CDR1 and CDR2: SGDLS, YYNGEE. The CDR3 covers 15 residues. In DNA, the CDR3 is TGTGCCAGCAGCGTAGTGGGGGCTTACACAGATACGCAGTATTTT. Protein product: CASSVVGAYTDTQYF.

The chain has TRBV23-1 and TRBJ1-3; D not resolved. TRBV23-1 belongs to the ORF category, with a function that is uncertain. There are 14 residues in the CDR3. Trimming removed 1 base from V and 4 bases from J, with 8 bases in between. The CDR3 region has the DNA TGCGCCAGCAGTCAATACCCAAAAGGAAACACCATATATTTT. Its protein product is CASSQYPKGNTIYF.

J is TRBJ2-1 and V is TRBV5-5; D gene unclear. The CDR3 is 15 amino acids. Per germline, CDR1 SGHKS and CDR2 YYEKEE (reference sequence). Trimming shortened V by 2 bases and J by 2 bases, and 11 bases separated the two germline ends. The CDR3 nucleotides are TGTGCCAGCAGCTTTACGGACGGCACCTACAATGAGCAGTTCTTC. Its protein product is CASSFTDGTYNEQFF.

This chain links TRBV15 with TRBJ2-5; TRBD1 matches 11 bases. The CDR3 extends over 15 amino acids. The V and J ends lost 5 bases and 11 bases, in that order; junction bases with no gene match: 13. Germline-derived CDR1 and CDR2 are LNHNV and YYDKDF (reference sequence). The CDR3, as DNA: TGTGCCACCAGCGCCGCGGACAGGGGGCGTTGGGAGCAGTACTTC. It encodes CATSAADRGRWEQYF.

The V gene is TRBV5-1, the J gene TRBJ1-1, with D perhaps TRBD1 (5 bases). The CDR3 length is 15 residues. The germline CDR1 and CDR2 sequences are SGHRS and YFSETQ. V was clipped by 0 bases and J by 8 bases, with 17 bases between them. CDR3 nucleotide sequence: TGCGCCAGCAGCTTGGCCTCCGGGACCCCCGGGGAAGCTTTCTTT. The encoded protein is CASSLASGTPGEAFF.

The chain has TRBV14 and TRBJ2-5, with TRBD2 matching 12 bases. J lost 5 bases, V lost 1 base, and 5 bases had no gene match. The germline CDR1 and CDR2 sequences are SGHDN and FVKESK. This CDR3 contains 16 residues. The CDR3 loop is CASSQALAGGRETQYF. As DNA, the CDR3 is TGTGCCAGCAGCCAAGCACTAGCGGGGGGCCGTGAGACCCAGTACTTC.

The sample holds a few counts of this clone. The chain uses TRBV12-5 and TRBJ2-2; unclear D gene. V shed 6 bases and J shed 7 bases, with 9 bases lying between them. This CDR3 contains 12 residues. CDR1 LGHNT and CDR2 FRNRAP come from the germline V gene. In DNA form, the CDR3 reads TGTGCTAGTGGCTACGTTGTCGGGGAGCTGTTTTTT. This sequence encodes CASGYVVGELFF.

This clone was counted only a few times. The rearrangement joins TRBV9 to TRBJ1-1; D remains ambiguous. This CDR3 is built from 15 residues. Germline CDR1 SGDLS, CDR2 YYNGEE. V was pared by 6 bases and J by 2 bases, with 17 bases between. The CDR3 sequence: CASKRKGGINTEAFF. In nucleotides, the CDR3 is TGTGCCAGCAAACGCAAGGGTGGGATCAACACTGAAGCTTTCTTT. Looking up the rest from reference TRBV9 and TRBJ1-1 gives the full variable domain: DSGVTQTPKHLITATGQRVTLRCSPRSGDLSVYWYQQSLDQGLQFLIQYYNGEERAKGNILERFSAQQFPDLHSELNLSSLELGDSALYFCASKRKGGINTEAFFGQGTRLTVV.

This clone has a single count. J is TRBJ1-4 and V is TRBV25-1, with D uncertain. Germline V gives CDR1 MGHDK, CDR2 SYGVNS. Trimming removed 5 bases from V and 6 bases from J, with 13 bases in between. CDR3 length equals 14 residues. The CDR3 loop is CASSLRVGDEKLFF. The CDR3 DNA sequence: TGTGCCAGCAGTTTGCGCGTAGGCGATGAAAAACTGTTTTTT.

The chain employs TRBV6-5 and TRBJ1-5; 7 bases fit TRBD1. CDR1 and CDR2 (germline): MNHEY, SVGAGI. V lost 5 bases, J lost 6 bases, and 10 bases stayed unmatched. This CDR3 region has 15 residues. CDR3 in amino acids: CASSKTGRGSQPQHF. The CDR3, as DNA: TGTGCCAGCAGTAAGACAGGGCGGGGGAGTCAGCCCCAGCATTTT.

The V call is TRBV25-1, the J call TRBJ2-3; D is ambiguous. Germline V gene data show CDR1 as MGHDK and CDR2 as SYGVNS. The CDR3 runs 10 residues. V was trimmed by 6 bases and J by 2 bases, leaving 0 bases between them. The CDR3 region has the DNA TGTGCCAGCAGCACAGATACGCAGTATTTT. This codes for CASSTDTQYF.

This clone was recorded a few times. The chain has TRBV5-6 and TRBJ1-1; D unclear. The CDR3 runs to 14 residues. Trimming left V 0 bases short and J 6 bases short, with 12 bases between. Germline values: CDR1 SGHDT, CDR2 YYEEEE. This chain's CDR3 is CASSLEAAAPEAFF. DNA for the CDR3: TGTGCCAGCAGCTTGGAGGCTGCTGCACCTGAAGCTTTCTTT.

The rearrangement uses TRBV11-2 and TRBJ2-5; D uncertain. The CDR3 is 12 residues long. V dropped 0 bases and J dropped 5 bases, with 4 bases sitting between them. The germline gives CDR1 SGHAT, CDR2 FQNNGV. CDR3 in amino acids: CASSLDWETQYF. The DNA for the CDR3 is TGTGCCAGCAGCTTAGATTGGGAGACCCAGTACTTC.

The chain links TRBV29-1 to TRBJ1-1; no firm D call. This CDR3 is built from 13 residues. The germline gives CDR1 SQVTM, CDR2 ANQGSEA. Between the trimmed V and J ends, which lost 4 bases and 0 bases, there was a span of 9 bases. CDR3 protein: CSVGEGMNTEAFF. DNA of the CDR3: TGCAGCGTTGGGGAAGGGATGAACACTGAAGCTTTCTTT. Full variable domain (outside the CDR3, taken from reference TRBV29-1 and TRBJ1-1): SAVISQKPSRDICQRGTSLTIQCQVDSQVTMMFWYRQQPGQSLTLIATANQGSEATYESGFVIDKFPISRPNLTFSTLTVSNMSPEDSSIYLCSVGEGMNTEAFFGQGTRLTVV.

This chain joins TRBV9 and TRBJ2-3; 9 bases map to TRBD1. This CDR3 is 15 amino acids long. Germline CDR1 is SGDLS and CDR2 is YYNGEE. V lost 5 bases and J lost 0; bases outside the gene matches: 4. The CDR3 DNA is TGTGCCAGCAGGTCCGGGACAGGGAGCACAGATACGCAGTATTTT. Protein: CASRSGTGSTDTQYF.

For this clone: The sample has other DNA sequences that encode this CDR3 too. The V gene is TRBV6-5, the J gene TRBJ2-1; perhaps TRBD1 as D (6 bases). Germline CDR1 MNHEY, CDR2 SVGAGI. Trimming stripped 10 bases from V and 0 bases from J, with 10 bases between. This CDR3 has 13 amino acids. CDR3 bases: TGTGCCACCCAGGGGCCCTCCTACAATGAGCAGTTCTTC. It translates to CATQGPSYNEQFF.

The V call is TRBV19, the J call TRBJ1-2; D is unclear. Germline values: CDR1 LNHDA, CDR2 SQIVND (reference sequence). V lost 3 bases to trimming and J lost 5 bases, with 4 bases between them. CDR3 size: 11 residues. CDR3 residues: CASSMGYGYTF. CDR3 sequence (DNA): TGTGCCAGTAGTATGGGGTATGGCTACACCTTC.

J is TRBJ2-2 and V is TRBV6-6, with D tentatively TRBD1 (5 bases). CDR1 MNHNY and CDR2 SVGAGI come from the germline V gene (reference sequence). There are 13 residues in the CDR3. V lost 10 bases to trimming and J lost 0 bases, with 9 bases between them. The CDR3 nucleotides are TGTGCCACCGCGGACACGAACACCGGGGAGCTGTTTTTT. It specifies CATADTNTGELFF.

The CDR3 loop is CASSDPGQGIYEQYF. The CDR3 bases are TGTGCCAGCAGTGACCCGGGACAGGGGATCTACGAGCAGTACTTC. The chain combines TRBV2 with TRBJ2-5; 10 positions agree with TRBD1. Near its end, the DNA agrees better with TRBJ2-7, so the J call may be wrong. Germline CDR1 is SNHLY and CDR2 is FYNNEI. There are 15 residues in the CDR3.

This clone was seen a few times. The gene calls are TRBV5-4 and TRBJ1-4; D not resolved. CDR1 SGHNT and CDR2 YYREEE come from the germline V gene (reference sequence). This CDR3 contains 14 residues. V was shortened by 0 bases and J by 5 bases, with 8 bases between the two germline ends. The CDR3 reads CASSLGGPNEKLFF. CDR3 sequence (DNA): TGTGCCAGCAGCTTGGGAGGCCCCAATGAAAAACTGTTTTTT.

The V gene is TRBV2, the J gene TRBJ1-6; the D is unclear. Germline lookup yields CDR1 SNHLY and CDR2 FYNNEI. V was trimmed by 5 bases and J by 5 bases, leaving 13 bases between them. The CDR3 spans 15 residues. In DNA form, the CDR3 reads TGTGCCAGCAGTTTAGATAGGGCCGATAATTCACCCCTCCACTTT. Its translation: CASSLDRADNSPLHF.

This chain joins TRBV4-2 and TRBJ2-7; the D gene is possibly TRBD1 (7 bases). The CDR3 contains 11 residues. V was cut by 1 base and J by 12 bases, with 10 bases left in between. Germline V gene data show CDR1 as LGHNA and CDR2 as YNFKEQ. Here the CDR3 DNA reads TGTGCCAGCAGCCAAGGGGGGGACAGGTACTTC. Amino acid sequence: CASSQGGDRYF.

The chain carries TRBV2 and TRBJ2-2; 13 bases fit TRBD2. The germline CDR1 and CDR2 sequences are SNHLY and FYNNEI. The CDR3 has 16 amino acids. Unmatched junction bases numbered 7, after V lost 7 bases and J lost 5 bases. CDR3 in amino acids: CASKTSGGPGTGELFF. The CDR3 region has the DNA TGTGCCAGCAAGACTAGCGGGGGGCCCGGAACCGGGGAGCTGTTTTTT. The whole variable domain, remainder taken from reference TRBV2 and TRBJ2-2, is EPEVTQTPSHQVTQMGQEVILRCVPISNHLYFYWYRQILGQKVEFLVSFYNNEISEKSEIFDDQFSVERPDGSNFTLKIRSTKLEDSAMYFCASKTSGGPGTGELFFGEGSRLTVL.